This T cell receptor beta chain appears in the sequencing data of a study of T cell repertoires in cytomegalovirus infection. TCRdb redid the calling of the reads with MiXCR, one entry per CDR3 protein. The repertoire holds some 920,000 distinct CDR3 sequences, around 32% seen once, with over 12% in the top ten. On this clonotype itself: Its specificity is unknown.

CDR3 size: 18 residues. V shed 0 bases, J shed 4 bases, and the junction held 10 bases outside the gene matches. Germline-derived CDR1 and CDR2 are MGHRA and YSYEKL. This TCR derives from a human donor in good health (CMV status not recorded). Some clones in this sample may be carry-over from other donors' samples. Material: cultured CD8+ T cells from PBMCs, obtained from culture after CMV antigen stimulation. The genes are TRBV4-1 and TRBJ1-5; 9 nucleotides match TRBD1. The CDR3 region has the DNA TGCGCCAGCAGCCAAGAAGCCGGGACAGGGAGTTTGAATCAGCCCCAGCATTTT. It codes for CASSQEAGTGSLNQPQHF.